These T cell receptor beta chains were read from a single sample in a study of control samples from healthy donors and cancer patients. Sequencing used immunoSEQ multiplex PCR; TCRdb keeps in-frame clones, though not all of them. The sample consists of approximately 100,000 clones, around nine tenths of them appearing once. Sequencing was done on a sample of blood. The source is a woman aged 18-29 years in good health. Both conserved end residues are part of each CDR3. The order of the fields is J gene, V gene, D gene, clone size, CDR3 protein, CDR3 DNA. A D gene is named only where the DNA matches it firmly. Rows give clone size only sometimes, using once, few, many, or a class for an expanded clone.

j_call: TRBJ1-2; v_call: TRBV6-5; d_call: NA; clone_size: NA; cdr3_aa: CASSPPGLYGYTF; cdr3_nt: TGTGCCAGCAGCCCCCCCGGGCTCTATGGCTACACCTTC
j_call: TRBJ1-1; v_call: TRBV5-4; d_call: TRBD1; clone_size: NA; cdr3_aa: CASSLSGGTMNTEAFF; cdr3_nt: TGTGCCAGCAGCTTGTCAGGGGGAACTATGAACACTGAAGCTTTCTTT
j_call: TRBJ1-5; v_call: TRBV7-2; d_call: NA; clone_size: NA; cdr3_aa: CASSLGEVGGFNQPQHF; cdr3_nt: TGTGCCAGCAGCTTAGGTGAGGTGGGGGGTTTTAATCAGCCCCAGCATTTT
j_call: TRBJ1-1; v_call: TRBV9; d_call: NA; clone_size: NA; cdr3_aa: CASSVGGAVNTEAFF; cdr3_nt: TGTGCCAGCAGCGTAGGGGGGGCGGTAAACACTGAAGCTTTCTTT
j_call: TRBJ1-6; v_call: TRBV21-1; d_call: NA; clone_size: NA; cdr3_aa: CASSKEGRAGTSSYNSPLHF; cdr3_nt: TGTGCCAGCAGCAAAGAGGGCCGGGCAGGGACAAGTTCCTATAATTCACCCCTCCACTTT
j_call: TRBJ2-3; v_call: TRBV2; d_call: TRBD2; clone_size: NA; cdr3_aa: CASRFSGGSTDTQYF; cdr3_nt: TGTGCCAGCCGATTTTCGGGGGGGAGCACAGATACGCAGTATTTT
j_call: TRBJ2-7; v_call: TRBV21-1; d_call: NA; clone_size: NA; cdr3_aa: CASSKVRTRGNSYEQYF; cdr3_nt: TGTGCCAGCAGCAAAGTTCGAACCAGGGGAAACTCCTACGAGCAGTACTTC
j_call: TRBJ1-2; v_call: TRBV6-5; d_call: TRBD1; clone_size: NA; cdr3_aa: CASRTPGQVYTF; cdr3_nt: TGTGCCAGTCGGACACCTGGACAGGTTTACACCTTC
j_call: TRBJ2-7; v_call: TRBV6-5; d_call: NA; clone_size: NA; cdr3_aa: CASTRGLGGYEQYF; cdr3_nt: TGTGCCAGCACCAGGGGACTGGGGGGCTACGAGCAGTACTTC
j_call: TRBJ2-7; v_call: TRBV6-6; d_call: NA; clone_size: NA; cdr3_aa: CASMSRPRAYEQYF; cdr3_nt: TGTGCCAGCATGTCCAGGCCACGCGCCTACGAGCAGTACTTC
j_call: TRBJ2-7; v_call: TRBV6-1; d_call: TRBD1; clone_size: NA; cdr3_aa: CASSEAAGTAIISYEQYF; cdr3_nt: TGTGCCAGCAGTGAAGCAGCCGGGACAGCGATTATCTCCTACGAGCAGTACTTC
j_call: TRBJ2-1; v_call: TRBV19; d_call: NA; clone_size: NA; cdr3_aa: CASSTSTGPGGEQFF; cdr3_nt: TGTGCCAGTAGTACCTCGACAGGCCCTGGGGGTGAGCAGTTCTTC
j_call: TRBJ2-7; v_call: TRBV15; d_call: TRBD2; clone_size: NA; cdr3_aa: CATSRWREMDEQYF; cdr3_nt: TGTGCCACCAGCAGATGGCGGGAGATGGACGAGCAGTACTTC
j_call: TRBJ1-3; v_call: TRBV5-5; d_call: NA; clone_size: NA; cdr3_aa: CASSLDAGIGNTIYF; cdr3_nt: TGTGCCAGCAGCTTAGACGCAGGGATCGGAAACACCATATATTTT
j_call: TRBJ2-1; v_call: TRBV5-1; d_call: NA; clone_size: NA; cdr3_aa: CASSQDRSYNEQFF; cdr3_nt: TGCGCCAGCAGCCAAGACCGCTCCTACAATGAGCAGTTCTTC
j_call: TRBJ2-7; v_call: TRBV13; d_call: TRBD2; clone_size: NA; cdr3_aa: CASSLDLAESSYEQYF; cdr3_nt: TGTGCCAGCAGCTTAGATCTAGCGGAGAGCTCCTACGAGCAGTACTTC
j_call: TRBJ1-1; v_call: TRBV6-6; d_call: NA; clone_size: NA; cdr3_aa: CASSYREVTEAFF; cdr3_nt: TGTGCCAGCAGTTACAGGGAGGTCACTGAAGCTTTCTTT
j_call: TRBJ1-1; v_call: TRBV5-1; d_call: NA; clone_size: NA; cdr3_aa: CASSLEDPTEAFF; cdr3_nt: TGCGCCAGCAGCTTGGAAGACCCCACTGAAGCTTTCTTT
j_call: TRBJ2-1; v_call: TRBV5-8; d_call: TRBD2; clone_size: NA; cdr3_aa: CASSLAGTSLGDEQFF; cdr3_nt: TGTGCCAGCAGCTTGGCCGGGACTAGCCTTGGAGATGAGCAGTTCTTC
j_call: TRBJ2-3; v_call: TRBV7-3; d_call: TRBD2; clone_size: NA; cdr3_aa: CASSNGLDGDTQYF; cdr3_nt: TGTGCCAGCAGCAATGGACTAGACGGAGATACGCAGTATTTT
j_call: TRBJ2-2; v_call: TRBV4-1; d_call: NA; clone_size: NA; cdr3_aa: CASSQLLERAGNTGELFF; cdr3_nt: TGCGCCAGCAGCCAGCTCCTAGAGCGAGCGGGGAACACCGGGGAGCTGTTTTTT
j_call: TRBJ1-4; v_call: TRBV2; d_call: NA; clone_size: NA; cdr3_aa: CASRGGQEKLFF; cdr3_nt: TGTGCCAGCAGGGGCGGGCAGGAAAAACTGTTTTTT
j_call: TRBJ1-2; v_call: TRBV28; d_call: TRBD1; clone_size: NA; cdr3_aa: CASRAGGGYGYTF; cdr3_nt: TGTGCCAGCAGGGCAGGGGGCGGCTATGGCTACACCTTC
j_call: TRBJ1-1; v_call: TRBV29-1; d_call: NA; clone_size: NA; cdr3_aa: CSVDVSRGTEAFF; cdr3_nt: TGCAGCGTTGATGTTTCGAGGGGCACTGAAGCTTTCTTT
j_call: TRBJ2-1; v_call: TRBV6-1; d_call: NA; clone_size: NA; cdr3_aa: CASSEGPRDEQFF; cdr3_nt: TGTGCCAGCAGTGAAGGCCCACGAGATGAGCAGTTCTTC
j_call: TRBJ2-7; v_call: TRBV10-3; d_call: TRBD1; clone_size: NA; cdr3_aa: CAISFKQGAHDEQYF; cdr3_nt: TGTGCCATCAGCTTTAAACAGGGGGCTCACGACGAGCAGTACTTC
j_call: TRBJ1-2; v_call: TRBV6-6; d_call: NA; clone_size: NA; cdr3_aa: CASSYSQHYGYTF; cdr3_nt: TGTGCCAGCAGTTACTCACAGCACTATGGCTACACCTTC
j_call: TRBJ1-2; v_call: TRBV24-1; d_call: TRBD1; clone_size: NA; cdr3_aa: CATSPTGEYGYTF; cdr3_nt: TGTGCCACCAGTCCTACAGGGGAATATGGCTACACCTTC
j_call: TRBJ2-7; v_call: TRBV11-2; d_call: TRBD1; clone_size: NA; cdr3_aa: CASSVLTGVYEQYF; cdr3_nt: TGTGCCAGCAGCGTTCTGACAGGGGTCTACGAGCAGTACTTC
j_call: TRBJ1-2; v_call: TRBV27; d_call: TRBD1; clone_size: NA; cdr3_aa: CASSFGGQGAEGYTF; cdr3_nt: TGTGCCAGCAGTTTCGGAGGACAGGGGGCCGAAGGCTACACCTTC
j_call: TRBJ1-2; v_call: TRBV19; d_call: TRBD1; clone_size: NA; cdr3_aa: CAIYRGPYGYTF; cdr3_nt: TGTGCCATCTACAGGGGGCCCTATGGCTACACCTTC
j_call: TRBJ2-1; v_call: TRBV6-5; d_call: TRBD2; clone_size: NA; cdr3_aa: CASRALAGEQFF; cdr3_nt: TGTGCCAGCAGGGCCCTAGCGGGTGAGCAGTTCTTC
j_call: TRBJ1-4; v_call: TRBV11-3; d_call: NA; clone_size: NA; cdr3_aa: CASSLWSHRQVDEKLFF; cdr3_nt: TGTGCCAGCAGCTTATGGTCACATCGGCAGGTTGATGAAAAACTGTTTTTT
j_call: TRBJ1-3; v_call: TRBV19; d_call: NA; clone_size: NA; cdr3_aa: CASQDGDSGNTIYF; cdr3_nt: TGTGCCAGCCAAGACGGAGACTCTGGAAACACCATATATTTT
j_call: TRBJ1-4; v_call: TRBV3-1/TRBV3-2; d_call: TRBD1; clone_size: NA; cdr3_aa: CASSPGQGYEKLFF; cdr3_nt: TGTGCCAGCAGCCCGGGACAGGGTTATGAAAAACTGTTTTTT
j_call: TRBJ2-7; v_call: TRBV3-1/TRBV3-2; d_call: TRBD2; clone_size: NA; cdr3_aa: CASSQDIAGTYEQYF; cdr3_nt: TGTGCCAGCAGCCAAGATATAGCGGGGACCTACGAGCAGTACTTC
j_call: TRBJ2-1; v_call: TRBV27; d_call: NA; clone_size: NA; cdr3_aa: CASSLSIRTQRSSHNEQFF; cdr3_nt: TGTGCCAGCAGTTTATCGATCAGGACCCAAAGAAGTTCCCACAATGAGCAGTTCTTC
j_call: TRBJ2-1; v_call: TRBV5-4; d_call: NA; clone_size: NA; cdr3_aa: CASTRRSESSYNEQFF; cdr3_nt: TGTGCCAGCACCCGGAGGTCGGAGAGCTCCTACAATGAGCAGTTCTTC
j_call: TRBJ2-3; v_call: TRBV4-1; d_call: NA; clone_size: NA; cdr3_aa: CASSQGNTQYF; cdr3_nt: TGCGCCAGCAGCCAAGGGAATACGCAGTATTTT
j_call: TRBJ2-7; v_call: TRBV6-1; d_call: TRBD1; clone_size: NA; cdr3_aa: CASSERPETGGSEQYF; cdr3_nt: TGTGCCAGCAGTGAACGCCCTGAGACAGGGGGCTCTGAGCAGTACTTC
j_call: TRBJ2-2; v_call: TRBV6-4; d_call: NA; clone_size: NA; cdr3_aa: CASRIGELFF; cdr3_nt: TGTGCCAGCAGAATCGGGGAGCTGTTTTTT
j_call: TRBJ2-3; v_call: TRBV7-9; d_call: TRBD2; clone_size: NA; cdr3_aa: CASGGETQYF; cdr3_nt: TGTGCCAGCGGGGGGGAGACGCAGTATTTT
j_call: TRBJ2-7; v_call: TRBV5-5; d_call: NA; clone_size: NA; cdr3_aa: CASSASDRDSGPYEQYF; cdr3_nt: TGTGCCAGCAGCGCCTCCGACCGGGACTCGGGCCCCTACGAGCAGTACTTC
j_call: TRBJ1-1; v_call: TRBV6-1; d_call: NA; clone_size: NA; cdr3_aa: CASSEAVRGWNTEAFF; cdr3_nt: TGTGCCAGCAGTGAAGCGGTTCGGGGATGGAACACTGAAGCTTTCTTT
j_call: TRBJ1-1; v_call: TRBV12-3/TRBV12-4; d_call: NA; clone_size: NA; cdr3_aa: CATYREGGTEAFF; cdr3_nt: TGTGCCACCTACAGGGAAGGGGGCACTGAAGCTTTCTTT
j_call: TRBJ1-4; v_call: TRBV18; d_call: NA; clone_size: NA; cdr3_aa: CASSPRQETNEKLFF; cdr3_nt: TGTGCCAGCTCACCAAGGCAGGAAACTAATGAAAAACTGTTTTTT
j_call: TRBJ1-1; v_call: TRBV11-3; d_call: NA; clone_size: NA; cdr3_aa: CASSYTLGTEAFF; cdr3_nt: TGTGCCAGCAGCTACACGTTGGGTACTGAAGCTTTCTTT
j_call: TRBJ1-2; v_call: TRBV28; d_call: TRBD1; clone_size: NA; cdr3_aa: CASSTTGTESLYGYTF; cdr3_nt: TGTGCCAGCAGTACCACCGGGACAGAAAGCCTCTATGGCTACACCTTC
j_call: TRBJ2-7; v_call: TRBV6-2/TRBV6-3; d_call: TRBD2; clone_size: NA; cdr3_aa: CASSTGTSGILYEQYF; cdr3_nt: TGTGCCAGCAGTACCGGGACTAGCGGTATACTCTACGAGCAGTACTTC
j_call: TRBJ2-5; v_call: TRBV5-1; d_call: NA; clone_size: once; cdr3_aa: CASSPTQTGQETQYF; cdr3_nt: TGCGCCAGCAGCCCTACCCAGACCGGGCAAGAGACCCAGTACTTC